The TCR beta chain under discussion was sequenced for a study of blood T cell repertoires in COVID-19. On the study more broadly: Material from acute and convalescent COVID-19 was sourced from the United States, Italy and Spain. The analysed material was cDNA or gDNA that came from T cells, B-cell-depleted T cells, or PBMCs.

Recruited during active infection, patients (from Seattle) were subsequently followed longitudinally. In the original analysis: Estimation of nucleated cell counts was performed using reference gene primer amplification. Assay: immunoSEQ multiplex PCR; the TCRdb copy retains only in-frame clones and omits some. The V and J calls and clone size come from that table; D and trimming were worked out from the DNA. The sample lists 250,000 to 350,000 clones, about 88% occurring once. Source material: peripheral blood. The receptor comes from a human donor with COVID-19, enrolled during active disease. The donor label of this sample is uncertain.

The CDR3 DNA reads TGTGCCAGCAGCGTAGAAGGACTACCAGCCTACGAGCAGTACTTC. The encoded protein is CASSVEGLPAYEQYF. The V gene is TRBV9, the J gene TRBJ2-7; tentative D call: TRBD2 (6 bases). The germline V and J ends were trimmed by 0 bases and 2 bases, with 12 bases remaining between them. Germline CDR1 and CDR2: SGDLS and YYNGEE. The CDR3 is 15 residues long.